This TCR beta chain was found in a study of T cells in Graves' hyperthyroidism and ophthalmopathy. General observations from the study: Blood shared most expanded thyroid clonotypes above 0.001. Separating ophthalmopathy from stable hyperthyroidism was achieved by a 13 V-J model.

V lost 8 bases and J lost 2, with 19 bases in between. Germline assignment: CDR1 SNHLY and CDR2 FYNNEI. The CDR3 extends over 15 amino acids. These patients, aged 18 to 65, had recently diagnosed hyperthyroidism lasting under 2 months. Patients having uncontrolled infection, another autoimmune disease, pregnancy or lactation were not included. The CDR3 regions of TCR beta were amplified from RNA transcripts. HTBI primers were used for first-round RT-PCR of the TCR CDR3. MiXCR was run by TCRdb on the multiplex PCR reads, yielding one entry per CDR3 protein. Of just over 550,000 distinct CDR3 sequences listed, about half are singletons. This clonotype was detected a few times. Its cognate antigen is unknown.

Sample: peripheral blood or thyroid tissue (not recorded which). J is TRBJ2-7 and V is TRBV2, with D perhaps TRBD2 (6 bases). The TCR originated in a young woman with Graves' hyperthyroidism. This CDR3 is CASVPRRDGTYEQYF. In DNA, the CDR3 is TGTGCCAGCGTCCCTAGGCGGGACGGAACCTACGAGCAGTACTTC.